Presented here are 13 T cell receptor beta chains from one specimen sequenced in a study of identical twins. TCRdb analysed the 5' RACE reads with MiXCR anew, one entry per CDR3 protein. The sample holds about 890,000 distinct CDR3 sequences, 12% seen once. These sequences were also reported in another study, on yellow fever vaccine responses in identical twins.

Source material: PBMCs. These TCRs come from a woman aged 18 to 35 in good health.

The gene calls are TRBV2 and TRBJ1-5, with D possibly TRBD1 on 6 matching bases. Trimming removed 6 bases from V and 4 bases from J, with 19 bases in between. The CDR3 runs to 16 residues. Germline lookup yields CDR1 SNHLY and CDR2 FYNNEI. CDR3 nucleotide sequence: TGTGCCAGCAGCCCAAGGACAGCTCGGTGGAATCAGCCCCAGCATTTT. Residues: CASSPRTARWNQPQHF.

This clonotype has a handful of counts. The rearrangement joins TRBV6-1 to TRBJ2-1; TRBD2 agrees at 11 bases. The CDR3 runs to 14 residues. CDR1 is MNHNS and CDR2 is SASEGT in the germline V gene. V lost 6 bases and J lost 7; bases outside the gene matches: 5. CDR3 nucleotides: TGTGCCAGCAGGGAACTAGCGGGAGATAATGAGCAGTTCTTC. Protein product: CASRELAGDNEQFF.

V usage is TRBV10-3 and J usage is TRBJ2-7; D unclear. The germline CDR1 and CDR2 sequences are ENHRY and SYGVKD. Trimming took 1 base from V and 7 from J, leaving 8 bases between them. The CDR3 runs to 12 residues. Written as DNA, the CDR3 is TGTGCCATCAGTGAGTGGGGTAGGGAGCAGTACTTC. Translating gives CAISEWGREQYF.

This clonotype was detected a few times. The chain uses TRBV12-3 or TRBV12-4 and TRBJ2-1, with a weak D call TRBD1 (5 bases). V was clipped by 7 bases and J by 6 bases, with 13 bases between them. The CDR3 extends over 13 amino acids. CDR3 region: CASTKTAFNEQFF. CDR3 DNA sequence: TGTGCCAGCACCAAGACAGCCTTCAATGAGCAGTTCTTC.

This clonotype showed up many times. The V and J genes are TRBV2 and TRBJ2-1, with 8 bases identical to TRBD2. Trimming took 7 bases from V and 5 from J; bases not matched to a gene: 4. Germline-derived CDR1 and CDR2 are SNHLY and FYNNEI. This CDR3 has 13 residues. CDR3 DNA: TGTGCCAGCATCGCGGGGGGAGACAATGAGCAGTTCTTC. It is translated as CASIAGGDNEQFF. Based on the CDR3 plus reference TRBV2 and TRBJ2-1, the full variable domain is EPEVTQTPSHQVTQMGQEVILRCVPISNHLYFYWYRQILGQKVEFLVSFYNNEISEKSEIFDDQFSVERPDGSNFTLKIRSTKLEDSAMYFCASIAGGDNEQFFGPGTRLTVL.

This clonotype was seen repeatedly, ten times or more. The chain has TRBV3-1 and TRBJ1-2; a weak D match, TRBD1 (5 bases). V shed 4 bases and J shed 12 bases, with 15 bases lying between them. The V gene's germline CDR1 is LGHDT and CDR2 YNNKEL (reference sequence). The CDR3 consists of 12 residues. The DNA for the CDR3 is TGTGCCAGCAGCCGAGCAGAGTTGGGGCACACCTTC. It encodes CASSRAELGHTF.

The chain recombines TRBV7-9 with TRBJ2-1; 10 positions agree with TRBD2. J gave up 7 bases and V 4 bases, and 13 bases lay outside the gene matches. Germline CDR1 and CDR2: SEHNR and FQNEAQ (reference sequence). This CDR3 has 17 amino acids. CDR3 in amino acids: CASSSPHGAGGPNEQFF. The CDR3 DNA reads as TGTGCCAGCAGCTCCCCTCACGGAGCGGGAGGGCCGAATGAGCAGTTCTTC.

This clonotype was seen a few times. The rearrangement links TRBV24-1 to TRBJ2-1; D might be TRBD2 (7 bases). V lost 0 bases, J lost 8 bases, and 10 bases lay in between. In germline, CDR1 is KGHDR, CDR2 SFDVKD. This CDR3 has 14 amino acids. The CDR3 nucleotides are TGTGCCACCAGTGATTTGCGGGGGGCTGATGAGCAGTTCTTC. This translates into CATSDLRGADEQFF.

In its sample, this clonotype was seen many times. The chain is built from TRBV5-1 and TRBJ2-2; a weak D match, TRBD1 (6 bases). CDR3 length equals 14 residues. V lost 3 bases, J lost 4 bases, and 10 bases lay in between. Germline assignment: CDR1 SGHRS and CDR2 YFSETQ. Here the CDR3 reads CASSSGQTTGELFF. CDR3 DNA: TGCGCCAGCAGCTCAGGACAGACCACCGGGGAGCTGTTTTTT.

The chain is built from TRBV10-2 and TRBJ2-1; unclear D gene. The CDR3 totals 15 residues. Germline-derived CDR1 and CDR2 are WSHSY and SAAADI. Trimming left V 1 base short and J 1 base short, with 8 bases between. As DNA, the CDR3 is TGCGCCAGCAGTGAGTTCGTACTATCCTACAATGAGCAGTTCTTC. Translation: CASSEFVLSYNEQFF.

This clonotype was detected ten times or more. The rearrangement joins TRBV24-1 to TRBJ2-7; D is unresolved. V lost 4 bases and J lost 7, with 13 bases in between. Germline V lookup: CDR1 KGHDR, CDR2 SFDVKD. This CDR3 has 13 residues. The CDR3 is CATSEGNRREQYF. The DNA for the CDR3 is TGTGCCACCAGTGAGGGGAACCGAAGAGAGCAGTACTTC.

This sequence joins TRBV24-1 and TRBJ2-2; D not certain. Trimming removed 5 bases at V and 2 bases at J, with 8 bases between. Germline CDR1 is KGHDR and CDR2 is SFDVKD. This CDR3 contains 14 residues. The CDR3 nucleotides are TGTGCCACCAGTGGCGTCAGAAACACCGGGGAGCTGTTTTTT. This encodes CATSGVRNTGELFF.

This clonotype was counted only a few times. This chain links TRBV15 with TRBJ2-1; no clear D. In germline, CDR1 is LNHNV, CDR2 YYDKDF (reference sequence). The CDR3 extends over 16 amino acids. V was shortened by 0 bases and J by 3 bases, with 12 bases between the two germline ends. CDR3 protein: CATSRDLGRFYNEQFF. The DNA of the CDR3 is TGTGCCACCAGCAGAGATCTAGGGCGTTTCTACAATGAGCAGTTCTTC.